Below are 9 T cell receptor beta chains sequenced from a single sample in a study of T-cell reconstitution after alpha-beta-depleted transplantation in children. Construction of the TCRbeta library involved unique molecular identifiers. MiXCR was run by TCRdb on the PCR reads, yielding one entry per CDR3 protein. The profile shows tens of thousands of distinct CDR3 sequences, 4.9% of them singletons. The input for sequencing was PBMCs, mostly from graft donor cells, taken 180 days after TCRalphabeta/CD19-depleted stem cell transplant. Receptors were obtained from a boy younger than two who had a stem cell transplant for acute myeloid leukemia, so the T cells may come from the graft donor.

This clonotype was seen repeatedly, ten times or more. The chain carries TRBV20-1 and TRBJ2-5; 8 nucleotides agree with TRBD2. CDR1 DFQATT and CDR2 SNEGSKA come from the germline V gene (reference sequence). Trimming at V came to 6 bases and at J to 4 bases, leaving 10 bases not matched to a gene. The CDR3 is made up of 14 amino acids. CDR3 nucleotide sequence: TGCAGTGCGCGCCGGGGGGGCGTGGGAGAGACCCAGTACTTC. Amino acid sequence: CSARRGGVGETQYF.

This clonotype has at least ten counts. CDR3 nucleotides: TGCGCCAGCACCCCCAGACGGACATCCACCGGGGAGCTGTTTTTT. It is translated as CASTPRRTSTGELFF. V gene TRBV5-1 combines with J gene TRBJ2-2; the D gene is possibly TRBD1 (5 bases). Germline CDR1 and CDR2: SGHRS and YFSETQ. V dropped 6 bases and J dropped 4 bases, with 16 bases sitting between them. The CDR3 consists of 15 residues.

This clonotype was found many times. The chain has TRBV12-3 or TRBV12-4 and TRBJ2-7; possible D gene TRBD2, 6 bases. The CDR3 consists of 16 residues. Trimming shortened V by 1 base and J by 5 bases, and 18 bases separated the two germline ends. The CDR3 DNA is TGTGCCAGCAGTTTAGGTCGGAGGAGGGAAGGAAACGAGCAGTACTTC. Its protein product is CASSLGRRREGNEQYF.

Ten or more counts support this clonotype. V is TRBV24-1 and J is TRBJ1-2; tentatively, D is TRBD1 (5 bases). Germline CDR1 and CDR2: KGHDR and SFDVKD. Deletions cut 4 bases from V and 5 bases from J, with 10 bases between. The CDR3 has 13 amino acids. CDR3 region: CATSESGYYGYTF. The CDR3 DNA reads as TGTGCCACCAGTGAATCAGGGTATTATGGCTACACCTTC.

This clonotype was counted at least ten times. The rearrangement joins TRBV30 to TRBJ2-5; 10 bases are a match to TRBD2. There are 11 residues in the CDR3. The V gene end was trimmed by 4 bases and the J gene end by 12 bases; junction bases not matched to a gene: 5. CDR1 is GTSNPN and CDR2 is SVGIG in the germline V gene (reference sequence). In DNA form, the CDR3 reads TGTGCCTGGAAGGAAGCGGGGGGGGAGTACTTC. Residues: CAWKEAGGEYF.

In its sample, this clonotype ranks as medium-sized (0.01 to 0.1%). The genes are TRBV12-3 or TRBV12-4 and TRBJ2-7; D not certain. The CDR3 length is 13 residues. V shed 6 bases and J shed 2 bases, with 11 bases lying between them. CDR3 in amino acids: CASRQQEPYEQYF. CDR3 nucleotides: TGTGCCAGCAGACAGCAGGAGCCCTACGAGCAGTACTTC.

V gene TRBV5-1 combines with J gene TRBJ2-2; D assignment may be TRBD1 or TRBD2 (5 bases each). The V end lost 4 bases, the J end lost 7 bases, and 14 bases lay between the germline ends. The CDR3 covers 14 residues. The germline V gene has CDR1 SGHRS and CDR2 YFSETQ. In DNA, the CDR3 is TGCGCCAGCAGCCCCAGATTGGGGGACGGGGAGCTGTTTTTT. As protein: CASSPRLGDGELFF.

This clonotype was counted many times. The V and J genes are TRBV27 and TRBJ2-3, with 7 bases identical to TRBD2. With 2 bases clipped from V and 2 bases from J, the junction kept 1 base outside the gene matches. The CDR3 loop spans 14 amino acids. Germline CDR1 MNHEY, CDR2 SMNVEV (reference sequence). CDR3 DNA: TGTGCCAGCAGTTTACTAGCGGACACAGATACGCAGTATTTT. Translated, it gives CASSLLADTDTQYF.

This clonotype was recorded many times. The J gene is TRBJ2-5, the V gene TRBV5-1; unclear D gene. CDR1 and CDR2 (germline): SGHRS, YFSETQ. CDR3 length equals 14 residues. V was clipped by 0 bases and J by 5 bases, with 11 bases between them. In nucleotides, the CDR3 is TGCGCCAGCAGCTTGGCGGGCAGCTTGGAGACCCAGTACTTC. It encodes CASSLAGSLETQYF.